This TCR beta chain was captured by sequencing in a study of graft-versus-host responses after intestinal transplantation (dated by TCRdb to the early 2020s). Context from the whole study: The transplants that recipients received were multivisceral, liver-intestinal, or isolated intestinal. All recipients received anti-thymocyte globulin induction followed by maintenance tacrolimus and steroids for around three years. After intestinal transplantation, graft-versus-host and host-versus-graft alloreactive T cell clones were followed in the graft, circulation and bone marrow using bulk TCR-beta CDR3 sequencing. Alloreactive clones were identified by sequencing pre-transplant mixed lymphocyte reaction products and comparing these products with unstimulated pre-transplant donor and recipient T cells. A cohort of approximately 23 intestinal transplant recipients, including one retransplant, was enrolled, and a few patients lacking pretransplant specimens were excluded. Donor T cell macrochimerism was defined as a peak of at least 4% donor T cells among recipient peripheral blood mononuclear cells. Rather than being sequenced by the commercial service, samples from a few later patients were sequenced in-house on an Illumina MiSeq and processed with MiXCR.

CDR1 SEHNR and CDR2 FQNEAQ are derived from the germline V gene (reference sequence). Spanning cysteine to phenylalanine, the CDR3 consists of 14 amino acids. Only the CDR3 part of the read is kept: 42 bases, read in frame from the first base. Trimming leaves V shorter by 3 bases and J shorter by 6 bases, with the junction holding 7 bases beyond the gene matches. With respect to this clone: It lacks a known antigen. There are no base qualities to consult, and no much larger clone falls within one base.

The investigation overall reported the following: The conclusions were limited by the relatively low number and heterogeneity of the intestinal transplant patients. High GvH to HvG T cell clonal ratios were observed in the allografts of patients with donor T cell macrochimerism. GvH clones were found in recipient bone marrow, and some of the GvH clones appeared earlier in ileal mucosa or blood, which is consistent with an intestinal mucosal origin. Early after transplant, declines in HvG clones were associated with peak levels of circulating GvH clones.

The library was built by means of the immunoSEQ multiplex PCR assay. In most patients, genomic DNA was isolated using the Qiagen DNeasy Blood and Tissue Kit and sent frozen to Adaptive Biotechnologies for TCR sequencing. Adaptive Biotechnologies carried out high-throughput TCR-beta CDR3 sequencing of genomic DNA for most patients. The published analysis was carried out like this. TCR sequencing data for around 20 patients were retrieved from Adaptive's ImmunoSEQ software; a few other patients were processed with MiXCR and VDJtools. CD4 versus CD8 sorting errors were corrected by removing sequences found in both subsets at a frequency ratio below 5:1. CDR3 nucleotide sequences shared between donor and recipient were removed because their origin could not be assigned. To be classed as alloreactive, a clone needed at least 2-fold expansion over unstimulated cells and a minimum CFSE-low frequency of 0.002% (template counts) or 0.001% (read counts). Clones were considered mappable if detected in sequenced pre-transplant spleen, lymph node, or MLR CFSE-low populations of the donor or recipient. Cumulative frequency of alloreactive clones was calculated as a percentage of all sequences weighted by copy number. TCRdb holds this immuneACCESS table with in-frame rearrangements only. Some clones are missing; in checked studies, unresolved V genes explain under half, and the rest has no known cause. V and J calls plus clone size are reproduced from that table; the DNA served to infer D and trimming. The sample data list 93,000 or so clones, and roughly 93% of these were observed just once. 0.95% to 1.5% of the sample is in the top ten clones.

In light of the paper, this sample's time point label describes: cells obtained before transplantation from donor or recipient. CD3+CD4+ and CD3+CD8+ populations were FACS-sorted from unstimulated pre-transplant donor and recipient cells taken from spleen or lymph nodes. This receptor was taken from a human donor who received an intestinal transplant. The rearrangement joined TRBV7-9 to TRBJ1-2; 7 central bases correspond to TRBD1. The source was unstimulated CD8+ T cells sorted from spleen or lymph node cells, collected before intestinal transplant. The CDR3 sequence is CASSFTDRQHGYTF. The nucleotide sequence reads as follows: TGTGCCAGCAGCTTTACGGACAGGCAGCATGGCTACACCTTC.